These T cell receptor beta chains were read from a single sample in a study of CD8 T cells in ankylosing spondylitis. One entry per CDR3 protein, called by TCRdb with MiXCR from the 5' RACE reads. The table has 240,000 or so distinct CDR3 sequences, over 8.5% seen once. Specimen: blood, either unsorted or a sorted T cell fraction (not recorded which). The source of these receptors is a male donor with ankylosing spondylitis or in good health (not recorded which). CDR3s include the opening cysteine and the closing phenylalanine or tryptophan.

len: 14; v_gene: TRBV4-3; CDR3aa: CASSQDSSMNEQFF
len: 14; v_gene: TRBV5-1; CDR3aa: CASSLNAGTDTQYF
len: 15; v_gene: TRBV27; CDR3aa: CASSEEGGNDEKLFF
len: 14; v_gene: TRBV9; CDR3aa: CASSVSLENTEAFF
len: 15; v_gene: TRBV3-1; CDR3aa: CASSRRGQGNFGYTF
len: 13; v_gene: TRBV7-2; CDR3aa: CASSLPVADTQYF
len: 14; v_gene: TRBV5-1; CDR3aa: CASTADNLNTEAFF
len: 16; v_gene: TRBV7-2; CDR3aa: CASSPLPGEGSVTIYF
len: 13; v_gene: TRBV7-2; CDR3aa: CASSMGTEKTQYF
len: 13; v_gene: TRBV20-1; CDR3aa: CSAWRGGVSEQYF
len: 13; v_gene: TRBV27; CDR3aa: CASSFSPWQPQHF
len: 15; v_gene: TRBV11-2; CDR3aa: CASSDHGQRTGELFF
len: 16; v_gene: TRBV7-6; CDR3aa: CASSSARAGGGQPQHF
len: 15; v_gene: TRBV7-2; CDR3aa: CASSLVGGDYNEQFF
len: 15; v_gene: TRBV20-1; CDR3aa: CSASRTAAGTDTQYF
len: 15; v_gene: TRBV11-2; CDR3aa: CASSFRLSPDNEQYF
len: 13; v_gene: TRBV12-3/TRBV12-4; CDR3aa: CASRPGRQETQYF
len: 13; v_gene: TRBV20-1; CDR3aa: CSASTSERETQYF
len: 13; v_gene: TRBV7-2; CDR3aa: CASSQTYTDTQYF
len: 19; v_gene: TRBV5-1; CDR3aa: CASSSSGQGARFPPDEQFF
len: 16; v_gene: TRBV20-1; CDR3aa: CSASRSGQGVSQPQHF
len: 15; v_gene: TRBV7-2; CDR3aa: CASSWGAIANQPQHF
len: 15; v_gene: TRBV7-9; CDR3aa: CASSHLGKSGNTIYF
len: 12; v_gene: TRBV29-1; CDR3aa: CSVGAGTDTQYF
len: 15; v_gene: TRBV7-9; CDR3aa: CASSSSRDINYGYTF
len: 16; v_gene: TRBV20-1; CDR3aa: CSATTLQGAGNTEAFF
len: 15; v_gene: TRBV29-1; CDR3aa: CSVDRRGQVYNEQFF
len: 12; v_gene: TRBV12-3/TRBV12-4; CDR3aa: CASTRTPTEAFF
len: 15; v_gene: TRBV6-5; CDR3aa: CASSYSDRDNYGYTF
len: 16; v_gene: TRBV9; CDR3aa: CASSVAGWGGQDTQYF
len: 14; v_gene: TRBV20-1; CDR3aa: CSASPRALNGAQHF
len: 11; v_gene: TRBV7-2; CDR3aa: CASRGWYEQYF
len: 15; v_gene: TRBV5-1; CDR3aa: CASSLEGGSANGYTF
len: 16; v_gene: TRBV7-2; CDR3aa: CASSQTSGGAYNEQFF
len: 14; v_gene: TRBV2; CDR3aa: CASSIALYSYEQYF
len: 13; v_gene: TRBV3-1; CDR3aa: CASSQQTGYEQYF
len: 16; v_gene: TRBV3-1; CDR3aa: CASSQAGPANGSPLHF
len: 15; v_gene: TRBV7-2; CDR3aa: CASSPSGDPYNEQFF
len: 15; v_gene: TRBV19; CDR3aa: CASSSRQGADYGYTF
len: 14; v_gene: TRBV12-3/TRBV12-4; CDR3aa: CASSFGLNGSPLHF
len: 17; v_gene: TRBV27; CDR3aa: CASSSLGGRGGNQPQHF
len: 14; v_gene: TRBV20-1; CDR3aa: CSASLAGGPETQYF
len: 13; v_gene: TRBV5-1; CDR3aa: CASSSDGTSPLHF
len: 20; v_gene: TRBV12-3/TRBV12-4; CDR3aa: CASSQMVPGQSYSGNQPQHF
len: 13; v_gene: TRBV12-3/TRBV12-4; CDR3aa: CASSLGSLYGYTF
len: 16; v_gene: TRBV6-2/TRBV6-3; CDR3aa: CASSSRLAGSTDTQYF
len: 15; v_gene: TRBV5-1; CDR3aa: CASSPDPTRQGPQYF
len: 15; v_gene: TRBV9; CDR3aa: CASSVVVGSTGELFF
len: 14; v_gene: TRBV20-1; CDR3aa: CSAAGTRSYNEQFF
len: 15; v_gene: TRBV5-1; CDR3aa: CASSFTPGEASEQYF
len: 13; v_gene: TRBV15; CDR3aa: CATSTTSNYGYTF
len: 13; v_gene: TRBV7-9; CDR3aa: CASTAPGRGEQFF